Listed below are T cell receptor beta chains from one sample, sequenced in a study of CD8+ T cells in alopecia areata. Repertoires were generated with immunoSEQ multiplex PCR, while TCRdb's copy carries only in-frame clones and drops some. In the table there are some 180,000 clones, roughly 50% of which are singletons. This material consisted of CD8+ T cells sorted from blood, taken at week 24, from a patient treated with tofacitinib. These receptors were obtained from a human donor with alopecia areata. Each CDR3 is given with its conserved first and last residue. The order of the fields is CDR3 length, V gene, clone size, D gene, J gene, CDR3 DNA, CDR3 protein. D genes are given only for firm matches. The listing skips clone size in some rows; elsewhere it reads once, few, many or a size class.

len: 16
v_gene: TRBV19
abundance: once
d_gene: .
j_gene: TRBJ2-6
CDR3nt: TGTGCCAGTGGTCTCACGGATGACTCTGGGGCCAACGTCCTGACTTTC
CDR3aa: CASGLTDDSGANVLTF

len: 14
v_gene: TRBV7-6
abundance: once
d_gene: .
j_gene: TRBJ2-1
CDR3nt: TGTGCCAGCAGCTTGGGGGGTTCCTACAATGAGCAGTTCTTC
CDR3aa: CASSLGGSYNEQFF

len: 17
v_gene: TRBV30
abundance: .
d_gene: .
j_gene: TRBJ1-1
CDR3nt: TGTGCCTGGAGTGTAGAACGGGGGCACACCCTGAACACTGAAGCTTTCTTT
CDR3aa: CAWSVERGHTLNTEAFF

len: 15
v_gene: TRBV27
abundance: .
d_gene: TRBD1
j_gene: TRBJ2-2
CDR3nt: TGTGCCAGCAGTCCAAGCAGGGGGCACACCGGGGAGCTGTTTTTT
CDR3aa: CASSPSRGHTGELFF

len: 10
v_gene: TRBV29-1
abundance: .
d_gene: .
j_gene: TRBJ1-1
CDR3nt: TGCAGCGGGGTTGGGACTGAAGCTTTCTTT
CDR3aa: CSGVGTEAFF

len: 13
v_gene: TRBV28
abundance: once
d_gene: .
j_gene: TRBJ1-1
CDR3nt: TGTGCCAGCAGTCGTGGGTTAAAGACAGAAGCTTTCTTT
CDR3aa: CASSRGLKTEAFF

len: 15
v_gene: TRBV5-6
abundance: .
d_gene: .
j_gene: TRBJ2-5
CDR3nt: TGTGCCAGCGCGCGAGTGAGGGGTCCAGGCGAGACCCAGTACTTC
CDR3aa: CASARVRGPGETQYF

len: 13
v_gene: TRBV4-1
abundance: .
d_gene: .
j_gene: TRBJ2-7
CDR3nt: TGCGCCAGCAGCCAACTCAGGGGATACGAGCAGTACTTC
CDR3aa: CASSQLRGYEQYF

len: 10
v_gene: TRBV6-1
abundance: .
d_gene: .
j_gene: TRBJ1-1
CDR3nt: TGTGCCAGCATTGAGAAGGAAGCTTTCTTT
CDR3aa: CASIEKEAFF

len: 15
v_gene: TRBV7-6
abundance: .
d_gene: TRBD2
j_gene: TRBJ2-7
CDR3nt: TGTGCCAGCAGCGTGAGCGGGGGGGCTTCCTACGAGCAGTACTTC
CDR3aa: CASSVSGGASYEQYF

len: 13
v_gene: TRBV7-2
abundance: .
d_gene: .
j_gene: TRBJ2-2
CDR3nt: TGTGCCAGCAGCTTAGATGCCGGCGGGGAGCTGTTTTTT
CDR3aa: CASSLDAGGELFF

len: 14
v_gene: TRBV9
abundance: .
d_gene: .
j_gene: TRBJ2-7
CDR3nt: TGTGCCAGCAGCCCCAGAATGGCGGCCTACGAGCAGTACTTC
CDR3aa: CASSPRMAAYEQYF

len: 13
v_gene: TRBV11-2
abundance: .
d_gene: .
j_gene: TRBJ1-2
CDR3nt: TGTGCCAGCAGCCCCACAGGAACCTATGGCTACACCTTC
CDR3aa: CASSPTGTYGYTF

len: 13
v_gene: TRBV30
abundance: .
d_gene: .
j_gene: TRBJ1-5
CDR3nt: TGTGCCTGGAGTGTACAGGGTTATCAGCCCCAGCATTTT
CDR3aa: CAWSVQGYQPQHF

len: 14
v_gene: TRBV29-1
abundance: .
d_gene: TRBD1
j_gene: TRBJ2-7
CDR3nt: TGCAGCGTTGTGGGGACAGGGGGCGCCTACGAGCAGTACTTC
CDR3aa: CSVVGTGGAYEQYF

len: 15
v_gene: TRBV11-3
abundance: .
d_gene: .
j_gene: TRBJ1-1
CDR3nt: TGTGCCAGCAGCTTACCAGGACAGTCGAACACTGAAGCTTTCTTT
CDR3aa: CASSLPGQSNTEAFF

len: 14
v_gene: TRBV7-2
abundance: few
d_gene: TRBD1
j_gene: TRBJ2-4
CDR3nt: TGTGCCAGCAGTACCACAGGGGGCGAAAACATTCAGTACTTC
CDR3aa: CASSTTGGENIQYF

len: 13
v_gene: TRBV21-1
abundance: few
d_gene: .
j_gene: TRBJ1-2
CDR3nt: TGTGCCAGCAGCAATCGACAGGGAGTAGGCTACACCTTC
CDR3aa: CASSNRQGVGYTF

len: 14
v_gene: TRBV4-3
abundance: few
d_gene: .
j_gene: TRBJ1-5
CDR3nt: TGCGCCAGCAGCCAAGACAGGTCAAGTCAGCCCCAGCATTTT
CDR3aa: CASSQDRSSQPQHF

len: 15
v_gene: TRBV29-1
abundance: .
d_gene: .
j_gene: TRBJ1-2
CDR3nt: TGCAGCGTTGAGCGGCAGGGTTCCGATTCGGGGGGCTACACCTTC
CDR3aa: CSVERQGSDSGGYTF

len: 12
v_gene: TRBV5-6
abundance: .
d_gene: .
j_gene: TRBJ1-5
CDR3nt: TGTGCCAGCAGCCATGGCAATCAGCCCCAGCATTTT
CDR3aa: CASSHGNQPQHF

len: 12
v_gene: TRBV5-5
abundance: .
d_gene: .
j_gene: TRBJ2-2
CDR3nt: TGTGCCAGCAGCTTGGGTTCCGGGGAGCTGTTTTTT
CDR3aa: CASSLGSGELFF

len: 16
v_gene: TRBV5-1
abundance: once
d_gene: TRBD1
j_gene: TRBJ1-4
CDR3nt: TGCGCCAGCAGCGCGGGACAGGTCACAACTAATGAAAAACTGTTTTTT
CDR3aa: CASSAGQVTTNEKLFF

len: 20
v_gene: TRBV18
abundance: few
d_gene: TRBD2
j_gene: TRBJ2-3
CDR3nt: TGTGCCAGCTCACCAAGAGGACTAGCGAGAATACCCTCCAGCACAGATACGCAGTATTTT
CDR3aa: CASSPRGLARIPSSTDTQYF

len: 13
v_gene: TRBV29-1
abundance: few
d_gene: TRBD1
j_gene: TRBJ2-1
CDR3nt: TGCAGCGCCGAGGACAGGGGATACAATGAGCAGTTCTTC
CDR3aa: CSAEDRGYNEQFF